The 4 T cell receptor beta chains below come from one sample, sequenced in a study of blood T cell repertoires in COVID-19. The protocol was immunoSEQ multiplex PCR, while the TCRdb copy is restricted to in-frame clones and leaves out a portion. The data show 230,000 or so clones, around 86% seen once. Sequencing was performed on peripheral blood. These receptors originate from a human donor in a cohort sampled during active COVID-19.

The chain carries TRBV6-4 and TRBJ2-7; D might be TRBD1 (6 bases). The CDR3 totals 15 residues. Looked up from germline, CDR1 is MRHNA and CDR2 is SNTAGT. Trimming took 4 bases from V and 0 from J, leaving 13 bases between them. DNA of the CDR3: TGTGCCAGCAGTGGCCCCGGGACATTCTCCTACGAGCAGTACTTC. This gives the protein CASSGPGTFSYEQYF.

The chain employs TRBV7-8 and TRBJ1-1, with a tentative D call TRBD1 (5 bases). V was clipped by 5 bases and J by 1 base, with 14 bases between them. CDR3 length: 15 amino acids. CDR1 is SGHVS, CDR2 FQNEAQ, per germline. DNA for the CDR3: TGTGCCAGCAGCCTGTCTCTCCAGGGGAACACTGAAGCTTTCTTT. It translates to CASSLSLQGNTEAFF. The variable domain in full, with the rest retrieved from reference TRBV7-8 and TRBJ1-1, is GAGVSQSPRYKVAKRGQDVALRCDPISGHVSLFWYQQALGQGPEFLTYFQNEAQLDKSGLPSDRFFAERPEGSVSTLKIQRTQQEDSAVYLCASSLSLQGNTEAFFGQGTRLTVV.

The chain links TRBV4-1 to TRBJ2-2; 13 bases fit TRBD2. The CDR3 has 17 residues. The germline CDR1 and CDR2 sequences are MGHRA and YSYEKL. The J segment lost 0 bases and the V segment lost 5 bases, leaving 3 bases of the junction unmatched. This CDR3 is CASSLGTSGANTGELFF. The CDR3 DNA reads as TGCGCCAGCAGCTTAGGGACTAGCGGGGCGAACACCGGGGAGCTGTTTTTT.

This rearrangement joins TRBV2 to TRBJ2-7, with D possibly being TRBD2 (6 bases). V was pared by 2 bases and J by 3 bases, with 17 bases between. This CDR3 has 16 amino acids. Germline V gene sequence: CDR1 SNHLY, CDR2 FYNNEI. This CDR3 reads CASSESSETSIYEQYF. Here the CDR3 DNA reads TGTGCCAGCAGTGAATCGTCCGAGACTAGTATCTACGAGCAGTACTTC.